The next 20 T cell receptor beta chains were all read from a single sample in a study of blood T cells in healthy people across ages. The authors ran a second PCR of roughly 6 to 11 cycles using a sample-barcoded 5' primer and a J-beta primer mix. TCRdb independently ran MiXCR on the 5' RACE reads; one entry per CDR3 protein. The data hold fewer than 900,000 distinct CDR3 sequences, with 35% to 40% observed a single time. The sample was blood. Receptor source: a man younger than 35 in good health.

There are a few counts of this clonotype. The V and J genes are TRBV4-2 and TRBJ1-1; D gene unclear. This CDR3 is built from 12 residues. Germline values: CDR1 LGHNA, CDR2 YNFKEQ. With 2 bases removed from V and 1 base from J, the gap between germline ends came to 2 bases. The DNA for the CDR3 is TGTGCCAGCAGCCAACAGAACACTGAAGCTTTCTTT. Protein product: CASSQQNTEAFF.

This sequence joins TRBV28 and TRBJ1-3; D is perhaps TRBD1 (5 bases). Trimming pared 5 bases from V and 1 base from J, leaving 9 bases between. Germline lookup yields CDR1 MDHEN and CDR2 SYDVKM. The CDR3 loop spans 14 amino acids. CDR3 DNA: TGTGCCAGCAGTAGAGGGGAGTCTGGAAACACCATATATTTT. Its protein product is CASSRGESGNTIYF.

The rearrangement joins TRBV30 to TRBJ2-1; the match to TRBD2 covers 9 bases. Per germline, CDR1 GTSNPN and CDR2 SVGIG (reference sequence). The CDR3 consists of 14 residues. J gave up 4 bases and V 7 bases, and 8 bases lay outside the gene matches. CDR3 sequence reads: CAYQRGAGYNEQFF. The CDR3 bases are TGTGCCTATCAGCGGGGGGCCGGATACAATGAGCAGTTCTTC.

There are many counts of this clonotype. J is TRBJ1-4 and V is TRBV20-1; no reliable D call. The CDR3 has 12 amino acids. CDR1 and CDR2 (germline): DFQATT, SNEGSKA (reference sequence). With 3 bases removed from V and 8 bases from J, the gap between germline ends came to 10 bases. The CDR3 DNA is TGCAGTGCTAGTAACAGAATCGAAAAACTGTTTTTT. Encoded protein: CSASNRIEKLFF.

This clonotype showed up just a few times. Possible read error: a much larger clone is one base away. The chain is built from TRBV4-2 and TRBJ2-1; TRBD1 aligns across 8 bases. J lost 9 bases, V lost 1 base, and 8 bases had no gene match. The CDR3 is 15 residues long. Germline V gene sequence: CDR1 LGHNA, CDR2 YNFKEQ. The CDR3 here is CASSQGQGLGGEQFF. Here the CDR3 DNA reads TGTGCCAGCAGCCAAGGACAGGGGCTAGGGGGTGAGCAGTTCTTC.

V and J are TRBV29-1 and TRBJ1-2; 10 nucleotides agree with TRBD1. CDR1 is SQVTM, CDR2 ANQGSEA, per germline. V shed 7 bases and J 3 bases; nucleotides not matched to a gene: 5. This CDR3 has 13 residues. CDR3 coding DNA: TGCAGCGGTGGACAGGGGGGAGACTATGGCTACACCTTC. Protein sequence: CSGGQGGDYGYTF.

The chain recombines TRBV12-3 or TRBV12-4 with TRBJ2-3; D gene uncertain. The length of the CDR3 is 14 residues. V gave up 5 bases and J gave up 4 bases, with 13 bases separating them. The CDR3 DNA reads as TGTGCCAGCAGTCCGCCGGATAACGCAGATACGCAGTATTTT. It translates to CASSPPDNADTQYF.

A remark on this clonotype: Being one base from a much bigger clone, this may be a read error. V gene TRBV5-1 combines with J gene TRBJ2-1; maybe TRBD1 (6 bases). The CDR3 totals 13 residues. V lost 0 bases to trimming and J lost 11 bases, with 12 bases between them. Germline V lookup: CDR1 SGHRS, CDR2 YFSETQ. CDR3 in amino acids: CASSLDYRDKQFF. The DNA of the CDR3 is TGCGCCAGCAGCTTGGACTACAGGGATAAGCAGTTCTTC.

Only a few counts were recorded for this clonotype. In nucleotides, the CDR3 is TGTGCCAGCAGTCTCATAGGGACACCTTCCTACACTGAAGCTTTCTTT. Translation gives CASSLIGTPSYTEAFF. The chain uses TRBV6-1 and TRBJ1-1, with a tentative D call TRBD1 (6 bases). Germline V gene sequence: CDR1 MNHNS, CDR2 SASEGT. V lost 5 bases and J 3 bases, leaving 19 bases between the germline ends. The CDR3 extends over 16 amino acids.

The chain carries TRBV7-9 and TRBJ2-5; D gene unclear. This CDR3 comprises 15 residues. Trimming cost V 1 base and J 1 base, with 10 bases left between them. In germline, CDR1 is SEHNR, CDR2 FQNEAQ (reference sequence). CDR3 amino acids: CASSLVDLGQETQYF. The CDR3 region has the DNA TGTGCCAGCAGCTTAGTGGATCTGGGCCAAGAGACCCAGTACTTC.

The chain couples TRBV28 to TRBJ1-5; D perhaps matches TRBD1 (5 bases). The CDR3 loop spans 14 amino acids. Trimming left V 3 bases short and J 7 bases short, with 13 bases between. CDR1 MDHEN and CDR2 SYDVKM come from the germline V gene. The CDR3 is CASSFGEGRQPQHF. The DNA of the CDR3 is TGTGCCAGCAGTTTCGGGGAGGGGAGGCAGCCCCAGCATTTT.

The genes are TRBV7-6 and TRBJ2-5; TRBD2 matches at 7 bases. V lost 8 bases to trimming and J lost 11 bases; unmatched junction nucleotides: 20. The CDR3 loop spans 15 amino acids. CDR1 SGHVS and CDR2 FNYEAQ come from the germline V gene. The CDR3 sequence is CASGPASGLHNEQYF. The DNA for the CDR3 is TGTGCCAGCGGCCCCGCTAGCGGACTACACAATGAGCAGTACTTC. Full variable domain (missing parts from reference TRBV7-6 and TRBJ2-5): GAGVSQSPRYKVTKRGQDVALRCDPISGHVSLYWYRQALGQGPEFLTYFNYEAQQDKSGLPNDRFSAERPEGSISTLTIQRTEQRDSAMYRCASGPASGLHNEQYFGPGTRLLVL.

Ten or more counts support this clonotype. The chain employs TRBV4-3 and TRBJ2-6, with 9 bases lining up with TRBD1. Germline V gives CDR1 LGHNA, CDR2 YSLEER. This CDR3 spans 20 amino acids. The V segment lost 4 bases and the J segment 0 bases; nucleotides outside the gene matches: 13. CDR3 nucleotides: TGCGCCAGCAGCCGAAATCCCCCCGGGACAGGGAGCTCTGGGGCCAACGTCCTGACTTTC. Its protein product is CASSRNPPGTGSSGANVLTF.

The rearrangement uses TRBV27 and TRBJ1-6; D unclear. Per the germline V gene, CDR1 is MNHEY and CDR2 is SMNVEV (reference sequence). The V end lost 0 bases, the J end lost 2 bases, and 11 bases lay between the germline ends. The CDR3 spans 17 residues. The CDR3 sequence: CASSLSMGVTYNSPLHF. CDR3 nucleotide sequence: TGTGCCAGCAGTTTATCGATGGGAGTCACCTATAATTCACCCCTCCACTTT.

The gene calls are TRBV5-1 and TRBJ2-3; 9 nucleotides align to TRBD1. With V trimmed by 3 bases and J by 3 bases, 8 bases remained unmatched. The CDR3 runs 16 residues. Germline CDR1 SGHRS, CDR2 YFSETQ. CDR3 region: CASSSVGQGITDTQYF. The CDR3 region has the DNA TGCGCCAGCAGCTCGGTAGGACAGGGGATTACAGATACGCAGTATTTT.

The rearrangement joins TRBV15 to TRBJ2-2; the D gene could be TRBD1 or TRBD2 (6 bases each). Germline V CDR1 and CDR2: LNHNV, YYDKDF (reference sequence). This CDR3 region has 18 residues. V lost 4 bases to trimming and J lost 5 bases, with 23 bases between them. CDR3 amino acids: CATSIGGTPLKTTGELFF. As DNA, the CDR3 is TGTGCCACCAGCATAGGGGGGACGCCCTTAAAAACGACCGGGGAGCTGTTTTTT. Full variable domain (rest looked up from reference TRBV15 and TRBJ2-2): DAMVIQNPRYQVTQFGKPVTLSCSQTLNHNVMYWYQQKSSQAPKLLFHYYDKDFNNEADTPDNFQSRRPNTSFCFLDIRSPGLGDTAMYLCATSIGGTPLKTTGELFFGEGSRLTVL.

The V gene is TRBV7-9, the J gene TRBJ1-5, with TRBD1 as a possible D gene (6 bases). Trimming took off 2 bases at V and 5 bases at J, with 10 bases between the two ends. This CDR3 is 14 amino acids long. CDR1 SEHNR and CDR2 FQNEAQ come from the germline V gene (reference sequence). The chain's CDR3 is CASSLMDSHQPQHF. In DNA form, the CDR3 reads TGTGCCAGCAGCTTAATGGACAGCCATCAGCCCCAGCATTTT.

This clonotype was observed many times. This rearrangement joins TRBV12-3 or TRBV12-4 to TRBJ2-7; D is undetermined. The CDR3 is 12 amino acids. V was clipped by 5 bases and J by 4 bases, with 9 bases between them. CDR3 coding DNA: TGTGCCAGCAGTATACACGGTTACGAGCAGTACTTC. Translation gives CASSIHGYEQYF.

There are a few counts of this clonotype. This chain uses TRBV11-2 with TRBJ2-5, with D tentatively TRBD1 (5 bases). The CDR3 runs 15 residues. V lost 2 bases and J lost 5, with 15 bases in between. CDR1 SGHAT and CDR2 FQNNGV come from the germline V gene. The DNA for the CDR3 is TGTGCCAGCAGCTTACGACAGAGAGCCATTGAGACCCAGTACTTC. Its translation is CASSLRQRAIETQYF. The full variable domain, completed using reference TRBV11-2 and TRBJ2-5, is EAGVAQSPRYKIIEKRQSVAFWCNPISGHATLYWYQQILGQGPKLLIQFQNNGVVDDSQLPKDRFSAERLKGVDSTLKIQPAKLEDSAVYLCASSLRQRAIETQYFGPGTRLLVL.

The chain combines TRBV4-2 with TRBJ1-1; the match to TRBD1 covers 7 bases. There are 14 residues in the CDR3. Germline V gives CDR1 LGHNA, CDR2 YNFKEQ. Trimming removed 4 bases from V and 4 bases from J; junction bases left unmatched: 6. CDR3 bases: TGTGCCAGCAGCCTATCCACAGGGGCCACTGAAGCTTTCTTT. Its protein is CASSLSTGATEAFF.